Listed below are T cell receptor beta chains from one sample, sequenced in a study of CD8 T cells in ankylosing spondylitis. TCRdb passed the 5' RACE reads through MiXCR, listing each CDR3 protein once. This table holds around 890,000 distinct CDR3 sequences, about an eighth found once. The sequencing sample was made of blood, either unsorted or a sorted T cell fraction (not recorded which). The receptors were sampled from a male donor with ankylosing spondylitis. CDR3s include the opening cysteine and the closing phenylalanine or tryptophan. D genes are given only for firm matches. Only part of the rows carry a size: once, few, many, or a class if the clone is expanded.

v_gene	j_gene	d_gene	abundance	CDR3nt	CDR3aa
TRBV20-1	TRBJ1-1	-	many	TGCAGTGCTCACGCGAGGCCGTTGGGGAACACTGAAGCTTTCTTT	CSAHARPLGNTEAFF
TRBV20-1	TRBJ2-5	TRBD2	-	TGCAGTGCCCCGACTAGCGGGGGGATTGAGACCCAGTACTTC	CSAPTSGGIETQYF
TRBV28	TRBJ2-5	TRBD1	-	TGTGCCAGCAGTTACAGGGGGCAATCTGAGGAGACCCAGTACTTC	CASSYRGQSEETQYF
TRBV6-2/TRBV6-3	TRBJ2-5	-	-	TGTGCCAGCAGTTACGCAGCGAGGACCGGGGGCTACTTC	CASSYAARTGGYF
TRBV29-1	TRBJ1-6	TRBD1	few	TGCAGCGTTGCAGGGGGCGATAATTCACCCCTCCACTTT	CSVAGGDNSPLHF
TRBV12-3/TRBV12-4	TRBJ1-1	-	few	TGTGCCAGCAGTTTAGGGCGGCGGGTTAATCCCAGGGGAGCTTTCTTT	CASSLGRRVNPRGAFF
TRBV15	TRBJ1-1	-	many	TGTGCCACCAGCTCAGAGAGAGGGGGAACTGAAGCTTTCTTT	CATSSERGGTEAFF
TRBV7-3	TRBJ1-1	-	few	TGTGCCAGCAGCTTACGGGCGGCCACTGAAGCTTTCTTT	CASSLRAATEAFF
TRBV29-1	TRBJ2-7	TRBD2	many	TGCAGCGTCCTTGTAATACTAGCGGGTGCATTGCGGTACGAGCAGTACTTC	CSVLVILAGALRYEQYF
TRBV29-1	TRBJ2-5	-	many	TGCAGCGTTATACTTACCCCGCAAGAGACCCAGTACTTC	CSVILTPQETQYF
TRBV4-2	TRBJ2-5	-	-	TGTGCCAGCAGCCAAGGGACTTATCTTACAGAGACCCAGTACTTC	CASSQGTYLTETQYF
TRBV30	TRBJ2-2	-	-	TGTGCCTGGAGTGTACAGTACACCGGGGAGCTGTTTTTT	CAWSVQYTGELFF
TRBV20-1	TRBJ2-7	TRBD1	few	TGCAGTGCTAGCCGGACAGGAGCATACGAGCAGTACTTC	CSASRTGAYEQYF
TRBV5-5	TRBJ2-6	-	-	TGTGCCAGCAGCCGTCTTGGGGCGGGGGCCAACGTCCTGACTTTC	CASSRLGAGANVLTF
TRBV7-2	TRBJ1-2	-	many	TGTGCCAGCAGCTCTACAGGGATAGCTAACTATGGCTACACCTTC	CASSSTGIANYGYTF
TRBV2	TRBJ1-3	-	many	TGTGCCAGCAGCACTGGAAACACCATATATTTT	CASSTGNTIYF
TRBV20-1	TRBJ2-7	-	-	TGCAGTCCTCGACCCCCGACCTCCTACGAGCAGTACTTC	CSPRPPTSYEQYF
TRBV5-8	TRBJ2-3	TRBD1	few	TGTGCCAGCAGCCTAGGGACAGTTAATACGCAGTATTTT	CASSLGTVNTQYF
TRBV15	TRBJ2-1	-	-	TGTGCCACCAGCAGAGACCAGAGCTCCTACAATGAGCAGTTCTTC	CATSRDQSSYNEQFF
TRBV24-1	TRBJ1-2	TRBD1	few	TGTGCCACCAGTGTCTCGGACAGGGTCGGGGGCTACACCTTC	CATSVSDRVGGYTF
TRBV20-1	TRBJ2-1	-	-	TGCAGTGCTAGAGATATGAAGCATGAGCAGTTCTTC	CSARDMKHEQFF
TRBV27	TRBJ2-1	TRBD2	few	TGTGCCAGCAGTTTTCGGAGGGCTAGCGGGACTAATGAGCAGTTCTTC	CASSFRRASGTNEQFF
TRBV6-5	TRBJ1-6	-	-	TGTGCCAGCAGATTAGACAGGCTCGATTCACCCCTCCACTTT	CASRLDRLDSPLHF
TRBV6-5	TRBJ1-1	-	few	TGTGCCAGCAGTTACTCTGGGGACGAGTCAACTGAAGCTTTCTTT	CASSYSGDESTEAFF
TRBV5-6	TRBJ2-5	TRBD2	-	TGTGCCAGCAGCTCCCCTTTAGCGGGAGGCCAAGAGACCCAGTACTTC	CASSSPLAGGQETQYF
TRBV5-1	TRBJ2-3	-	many	TGCGCCAGCGAGGACGTCACAGATACGCAGTATTTT	CASEDVTDTQYF
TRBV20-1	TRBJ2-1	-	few	TGCAGTGCTAGCGACGTGGGCAATGAGCAGTTCTTC	CSASDVGNEQFF
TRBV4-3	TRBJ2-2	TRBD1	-	TGCGCCAGCAGCCAAGATATGACAGGGGAGGACACCGGGGAGCTGTTTTTT	CASSQDMTGEDTGELFF
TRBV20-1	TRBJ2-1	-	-	TGCAGTGTGACCCGGGACCGAACCTACAATGAGCAGTTCTTC	CSVTRDRTYNEQFF
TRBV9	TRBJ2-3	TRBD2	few	TGTGCCAGCAGCGGTAGCGGGAGGGGGAGCACAGATACGCAGTATTTT	CASSGSGRGSTDTQYF
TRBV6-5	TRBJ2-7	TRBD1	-	TGTGCCAGCAGTTACTCTCTTCGGACAGGGACAATATACGAGCAGTACTTC	CASSYSLRTGTIYEQYF
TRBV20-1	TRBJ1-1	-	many	TGCAGTGCCGAGATCGACGGCACTGAAGCTTTCTTT	CSAEIDGTEAFF
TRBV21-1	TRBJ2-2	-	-	TGTGCCAGCAGCCTGACAGGGGAACGTTACACCGGGGAGCTGTTTTTT	CASSLTGERYTGELFF